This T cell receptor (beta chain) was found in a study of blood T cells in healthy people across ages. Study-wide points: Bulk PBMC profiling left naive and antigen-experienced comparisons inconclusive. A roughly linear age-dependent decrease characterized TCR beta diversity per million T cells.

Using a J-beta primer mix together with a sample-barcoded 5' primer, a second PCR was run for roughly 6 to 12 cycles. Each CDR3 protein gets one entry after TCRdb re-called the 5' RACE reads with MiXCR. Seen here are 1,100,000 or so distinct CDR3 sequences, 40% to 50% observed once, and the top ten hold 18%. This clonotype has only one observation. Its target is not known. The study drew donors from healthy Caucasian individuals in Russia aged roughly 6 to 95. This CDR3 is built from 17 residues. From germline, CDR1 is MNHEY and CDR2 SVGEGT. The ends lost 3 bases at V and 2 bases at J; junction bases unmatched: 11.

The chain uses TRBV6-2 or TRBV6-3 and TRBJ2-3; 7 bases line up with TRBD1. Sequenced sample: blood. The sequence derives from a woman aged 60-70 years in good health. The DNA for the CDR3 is TGTGCCAGCAGTTATCCATCGACAGGGCTTACCACAGATACGCAGTATTTT. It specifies CASSYPSTGLTTDTQYF.